This TCR beta chain appears in the sequencing data of a study of blood T cell repertoires in COVID-19. The CDR3 is made up of 16 amino acids. The V end was cut by 2 bases, the J end by 2 bases, with 13 bases between. CDR1 is KGHSH and CDR2 is LQKENI in the germline V gene. Original processing notes: From reference gene primer amplification, estimates of nucleated cell counts were derived. Libraries were prepared by immunoSEQ multiplex PCR; TCRdb keeps only in-frame clonotypes and omits some of them. V, J and clone size are taken as reported in that table, and D and trimming were inferred from the DNA itself. Seen here are some 200,000 clones, 85% to 90% observed once, and the top ten hold over 4.5%.

Specimen: peripheral blood. The TCR sequence derives from a man of 80 years or more with acute or convalescent COVID-19. The chain recombines TRBV18 with TRBJ1-3, with a tentative D call TRBD1 (5 bases). The CDR3 sequence: CASSPSTASAGNTIYF. CDR3 in DNA: TGTGCCAGCTCACCATCGACAGCCTCGGCTGGAAACACCATATATTTT.